This record looks at one T cell receptor (beta chain) sequence and its context. Its antigen remains undetermined. No quality values exist for individual bases; no much larger clone is one base distant. Unfractionated whole blood was collected in Tempus Blood RNA tubes, and total RNA was extracted from that blood. Five or six healthy volunteers acted as controls for TCR sequencing and had blood drawn at day 0, 2 weeks and 6 weeks. From cysteine to phenylalanine, the CDR3 is 14 amino acids long. Only the CDR3 portion is preserved as DNA: 42 bases, with reading frame beginning at the first base. The junction carries 15 bases between V and J, which are trimmed by 3 bases and 7 bases respectively. Taken from the germline V gene, the CDR1 and CDR2 loops are KGHSH and LQKENI. This record comes from a study of human T cells and chemical hapten exposure (dated by TCRdb to about 2021). For the study in its entirety: Libraries were combined into a pool for sequencing, and differences in TCR yield between samples came mainly from small differences in library volumes within the pool. The study tracked peripheral blood TCR repertoire changes in vivo during primary and secondary sensitization to the hapten diphenylcyclopropenone (DPC) in alopecia patients. For every blood RNA sample, sequencing covered both the TCR alpha and TCR beta chains. Points the paper makes about the study in general: After repeated subsampling, the strength of the expansion versus patch-test correlation and the threshold at which it became significant changed. DPC sensitization did not change the number of TCRs with a frequency above 1 in 1000, and there was no evidence of changes in global repertoire structure.

Library preparation was by 5' RACE. The sequencer was an Illumina MiSeq. Library preparation attached unique molecular identifiers to individual cDNA molecules for quantitative, reproducible TCR counting. The authors processed their data as follows. Samples had a median of 95,638 TCRs, with a range from about 23,224 to 750,000. The Decombinator software suite was used to annotate V, J and CDR3 in the TCR reads. For the PS versus PT1 abundance plots, all samples were subsampled to the same number of TCRs (28,000). Expanded TCRs were defined as absent before sensitization and observed at least eight times at the 2-week time point. Starting from the raw public reads, TCRdb applied fastp trimming at Q25, assembled clones with MiXCR and retained in-frame beta chains. Rows with a matching CDR3 protein are joined into one entry that keeps the most common DNA and genes. These V and J calls originate from TCRdb's pipeline instead of the authors' own analysis. This sample has some 150,000 distinct CDR3 sequences in its table, and about 4% of those were observed once. Of the sample, around 1.4% is held by the ten largest clones.

The sequence derives from a female donor in good health. The receptor chain draws on TRBV18 and TRBJ1-2; the D segment cannot be called with confidence. The CDR3 region has the sequence CASSPTTLGFGYTF. The nucleotides are TGTGCCAGCTCACCTACCACGTTAGGGTTTGGCTACACCTTC.